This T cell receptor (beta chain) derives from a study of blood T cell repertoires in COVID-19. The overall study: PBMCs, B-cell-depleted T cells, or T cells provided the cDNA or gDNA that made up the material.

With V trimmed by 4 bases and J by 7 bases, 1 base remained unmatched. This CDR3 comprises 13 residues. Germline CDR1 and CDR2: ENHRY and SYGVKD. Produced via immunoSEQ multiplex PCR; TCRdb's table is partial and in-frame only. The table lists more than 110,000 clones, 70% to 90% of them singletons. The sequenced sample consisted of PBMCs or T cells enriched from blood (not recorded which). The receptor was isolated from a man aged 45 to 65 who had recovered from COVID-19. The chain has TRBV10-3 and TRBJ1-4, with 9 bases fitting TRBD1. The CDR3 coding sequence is TGTGCCATCAGTGGACAGGGGGGTGAAAAACTGTTTTTT. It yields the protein CAISGQGGEKLFF.